One sample yielded the 22 T cell receptor beta chains listed below, sequenced in a study of blood T cell repertoires in COVID-19. Generated by immunoSEQ multiplex PCR, the TCRdb table keeps only in-frame clones and is missing some. Of 40,000 or so clones listed, approximately 91% are singletons. The sample consisted of peripheral blood. These receptors were obtained from a man over 45 with active COVID-19.

The genes are TRBV12-5 and TRBJ1-1; 10 bases are shared with TRBD1. The CDR3 runs 15 residues. Germline V gene sequence: CDR1 LGHNT, CDR2 FRNRAP. The V segment lost 7 bases and the J segment 9 bases; nucleotides outside the gene matches: 14. The CDR3 loop is CASVRSGQGNQQAFF. CDR3 DNA: TGTGCTAGTGTCCGCTCGGGACAGGGGAACCAACAAGCTTTCTTT.

This sequence joins TRBV11-3 and TRBJ1-4; 9 nucleotides match TRBD1. The ends lost 5 bases at V and 7 bases at J; junction bases unmatched: 23. The CDR3 has 20 amino acids. The germline CDR1 and CDR2 sequences are SGHNT and YENEEA. The CDR3 nucleotides are TGTGCCAGCAGCCCCTGGGGGGGGACAGGGTCAAAAGGGGTCACTGAAAAACTGTTTTTT. This gives the protein CASSPWGGTGSKGVTEKLFF.

V gene TRBV15 combines with J gene TRBJ2-5; TRBD1 matches 9 bases. The CDR3 has 17 amino acids. With V trimmed by 2 bases and J by 1 base, 8 bases remained unmatched. The germline CDR1 and CDR2 sequences are LNHNV and YYDKDF (reference sequence). In nucleotides, the CDR3 is TGTGCCACCAGCAGACTTGGGACAGGGTTATCCCAAGAGACCCAGTACTTC. Residues: CATSRLGTGLSQETQYF.

CDR3 DNA: TGTGCCAGCAGGGAAAGGACTAGCGGTACCTCCTACAATGAGCAGTTCTTC. Amino acid sequence: CASRERTSGTSYNEQFF. This sequence joins TRBV6-1 and TRBJ2-1; 10 nucleotides line up with TRBD2. The CDR3 loop spans 17 amino acids. V dropped 6 bases and J dropped 0; count of bases not matched to a gene: 8. Looked up from germline, CDR1 is MNHNS and CDR2 is SASEGT.

A note on this clone: An end of the junction differs from the germline gene, which may be a read error. The gene calls are TRBV6-5 and TRBJ1-2; the D gene is possibly TRBD1 (5 bases). CDR3 length equals 13 residues. Per germline, CDR1 MNHEY and CDR2 SVGAGI. The CDR3 nucleotides read TGTGCCAGCACTACCGGGACTAAATATGGCTACACCTTC. Translation gives CASTTGTKYGYTF.

The J gene is TRBJ2-7, the V gene TRBV5-1; D is possibly TRBD1 (6 bases). The V end lost 3 bases, the J end lost 0 bases, and 16 bases lay between the germline ends. The CDR3 runs 16 residues. Looked up from germline, CDR1 is SGHRS and CDR2 is YFSETQ. CDR3 loop: CASSSGVTDSSYEQYF. The CDR3 DNA reads TGCGCCAGCAGCTCAGGGGTGACGGATAGCTCCTACGAGCAGTACTTC.

The chain carries TRBV5-6 and TRBJ1-3; TRBD1 matches at 8 bases. The ends lost 4 bases at V and 8 bases at J; junction bases unmatched: 14. Germline V CDR1 and CDR2: SGHDT, YYEEEE. The CDR3 consists of 16 residues. The CDR3 is CASSLLRGRGADTIYF. Written as DNA, the CDR3 is TGTGCCAGCAGCCTCCTCAGGGGGCGAGGGGCAGACACCATATATTTT.

In this sample, this clone turned up once. This chain links TRBV7-9 with TRBJ1-2; TRBD1 is a possible D gene (6 bases). The germline V and J ends were trimmed by 1 base and 6 bases, with 9 bases remaining between them. The CDR3 is 13 residues long. In germline, CDR1 is SEHNR, CDR2 FQNEAQ (reference sequence). The CDR3 nucleotides read TGTGCCAGCAGCTTAGGGCAGGGGAATGGCTACACCTTC. Amino acid sequence: CASSLGQGNGYTF.

CDR3 amino acids: CASTQSRGLAGEQYF. In nucleotides, the CDR3 is TGTGCCAGCACACAGTCGAGGGGACTAGCGGGGGAGCAGTACTTC. The V call is TRBV6-5, the J call TRBJ2-7; 13 bases agree with TRBD2. This CDR3 spans 15 amino acids. Germline V lookup: CDR1 MNHEY, CDR2 SVGAGI. With 7 bases clipped from V and 7 bases from J, the junction kept 10 bases outside the gene matches.

The chain has TRBV10-3 and TRBJ2-1, with 9 bases matching TRBD1. The length of the CDR3 is 14 residues. Per the germline V gene, CDR1 is ENHRY and CDR2 is SYGVKD. V dropped 6 bases and J dropped 7; count of bases not matched to a gene: 7. CDR3 nucleotides: TGTGCCATCAGCGTACAGGGGGCGGGGAATGAGCAGTTCTTC. This codes for CAISVQGAGNEQFF.

This sequence joins TRBV7-6 and TRBJ2-2; TRBD1 matches 7 bases. The CDR3 spans 14 residues. V lost 5 bases, J lost 6 bases, and 6 bases stayed unmatched. The V gene's germline CDR1 is SGHVS and CDR2 FNYEAQ. The CDR3 region is CASSLQTGAGELFF. CDR3 nucleotide sequence: TGTGCCAGCAGCCTTCAAACAGGGGCCGGGGAGCTGTTTTTT. The whole variable domain, filled in from reference TRBV7-6 and TRBJ2-2, reads GAGVSQSPRYKVTKRGQDVALRCDPISGHVSLYWYRQALGQGPEFLTYFNYEAQQDKSGLPNDRFSAERPEGSISTLTIQRTEQRDSAMYRCASSLQTGAGELFFGEGSRLTVL.

The chain recombines TRBV2 with TRBJ1-3, with 8 bases aligning to TRBD1. This CDR3 region has 14 residues. Germline CDR1 SNHLY, CDR2 FYNNEI. With 5 bases clipped from V and 2 bases from J, the junction kept 2 bases outside the gene matches. CDR3 DNA: TGTGCCAGCAGTCCGGACAGGGCTGGAAACACCATATATTTT. It specifies CASSPDRAGNTIYF.

The rearrangement uses TRBV3-1 (or the pseudogene TRBV3-2) and TRBJ1-5, with a weak D call TRBD1 (6 bases). Germline V lookup: CDR1 LGHDT, CDR2 YNNKEL (reference sequence). This CDR3 contains 14 residues. The V gene lost 7 bases and the J gene lost 3 bases, with 13 bases spanning the gap. DNA for the CDR3: TGTGCCAGCACCAACGGACAGTACAATCAGCCCCAGCATTTT. It is translated as CASTNGQYNQPQHF.

The rearrangement links TRBV5-1 to TRBJ2-2; 7 bases are shared with TRBD1. CDR1 is SGHRS and CDR2 is YFSETQ in the germline V gene. V lost 4 bases, J lost 0 bases, and 3 bases stayed unmatched. This CDR3 region has 15 residues. The CDR3 protein is CASSRDSPNTGELFF. The CDR3 DNA sequence: TGCGCCAGCAGCAGGGACAGTCCGAACACCGGGGAGCTGTTTTTT. The full variable domain, completed using reference TRBV5-1 and TRBJ2-2, is KAGVTQTPRYLIKTRGQQVTLSCSPISGHRSVSWYQQTPGQGLQFLFEYFSETQRNKGNFPGRFSGRQFSNSRSEMNVSTLELGDSALYLCASSRDSPNTGELFFGEGSRLTVL.

The V and J genes are TRBV19 and TRBJ2-1, with 8 bases lining up with TRBD1. The CDR3 is made up of 15 amino acids. CDR1 and CDR2 (germline): LNHDA, SQIVND (reference sequence). Trimming took 8 bases from V and 2 from J; bases not matched to a gene: 8. This CDR3 reads CASRPSQGAYNEQFF. The CDR3 bases are TGTGCCAGTCGACCCTCACAGGGGGCCTACAATGAGCAGTTCTTC.

V and J are TRBV7-2 and TRBJ2-2; 7 nucleotides align to TRBD1. CDR3 length equals 15 residues. In germline, CDR1 is SGHTA, CDR2 FQGNSA. With V trimmed by 5 bases and J by 5 bases, 8 bases remained unmatched. The CDR3 sequence: CASSPRDSQTGELFF. The CDR3 DNA follows: TGTGCCAGCAGCCCTAGGGACAGTCAAACCGGGGAGCTGTTTTTT.

The chain has TRBV6-1 and TRBJ1-3; D is undetermined. The CDR3 runs 15 residues. V was cut by 2 bases and J by 4 bases, with 12 bases left in between. The germline V gene has CDR1 MNHNS and CDR2 SASEGT. In nucleotides, the CDR3 is TGTGCCAGCAGTGAATCGGCGGTAACCGGAAACACCATATATTTT. This translates into CASSESAVTGNTIYF.

Only one count was recorded for this clone. The CDR3 loop is CASSQLTGGAIGYTF. CDR3 sequence (DNA): TGTGCCAGCTCACAACTGACAGGGGGCGCTATTGGCTACACCTTC. V gene TRBV18 combines with J gene TRBJ1-2, with 10 nucleotides matching TRBD1. Germline V gene sequence: CDR1 KGHSH, CDR2 LQKENI. The CDR3 contains 15 residues. The junction had 9 bases not matched to a gene; V was cut back by 4 bases and J by 7 bases.

The chain is built from TRBV19 and TRBJ2-5; D possibly corresponds to TRBD2 (8 bases). Germline assignment: CDR1 LNHDA and CDR2 SQIVND (reference sequence). The CDR3 loop spans 16 amino acids. Deletions cut 6 bases from V and 5 bases from J, with 22 bases between. CDR3 DNA: TGTGCCAGTAGCCTCCGGGGGGGACAGTTAATGGAGACCCAGTACTTC. Amino acid sequence: CASSLRGGQLMETQYF. Full variable domain (missing parts from reference TRBV19 and TRBJ2-5): DGGITQSPKYLFRKEGQNVTLSCEQNLNHDAMYWYRQDPGQGLRLIYYSQIVNDFQKGDIAEGYSVSREKKESFPLTVTSAQKNPTAFYLCASSLRGGQLMETQYFGPGTRLLVL.

This sequence joins TRBV19 and TRBJ2-7; D is unclear. The length of the CDR3 is 13 residues. Per the germline V gene, CDR1 is LNHDA and CDR2 is SQIVND (reference sequence). V lost 8 bases, J lost 1 base, and 12 bases lay in between. DNA of the CDR3: TGTGCCAGTGGGTTACAGTTATCCTACGAGCAGTACTTC. Its translation: CASGLQLSYEQYF.

This clone was seen once. The chain employs TRBV20-1 and TRBJ1-5; D possibly corresponds to TRBD1 (5 bases). CDR3 length: 15 residues. Germline lookup yields CDR1 DFQATT and CDR2 SNEGSKA (reference sequence). Trimming shortened V by 3 bases and J by 6 bases, and 18 bases separated the two germline ends. For the CDR3, the DNA is TGCAGTGCTAGTCAGGGCCAATCACGAGGTCAGCCCCAGCATTTT. Translation: CSASQGQSRGQPQHF.

V and J are TRBV3-1 (or the pseudogene TRBV3-2) and TRBJ1-1; D is unresolved. V was trimmed by 0 bases and J by 6 bases, leaving 11 bases between them. The germline V gene encodes CDR1 LGHDT and CDR2 YNNKEL (reference sequence). The CDR3 covers 14 residues. The CDR3 protein is CASSQEEGFAEAFF. The CDR3 DNA follows: TGTGCCAGCAGCCAAGAGGAGGGATTCGCTGAAGCTTTCTTT.